This TCR beta chain derives from a study of radiotherapy plus CTLA-4 blockade in lung cancer. About the study: Among all patients, around 19% showed objective responses, while about 30% had disease control.

Focal radiation was given together with CTLA-4 blockade (ipilimumab) to patients with chemo-refractory metastatic non-small-cell lung cancer. TCRdb's copy holds only in-frame clones and misses some; the assay was immunoSEQ multiplex PCR. The table shows roughly 97,000 clones, with 60% to 75% occurring only once. This clone was observed a few times. Its specificity is not known. The CDR3 consists of 16 residues. Trimming removed 3 bases at V and 0 bases at J, with 14 bases between. Germline CDR1 and CDR2: LNHDA and SQIVND (reference sequence). The study, taken as a whole, reports: The authors reported that early blood T cell clone dynamics, with interferon-beta, best predicted response. An expansion of tumor-derived TCR clones occurred in blood after radiotherapy plus ipilimumab.

This material consisted of peripheral blood, taken from a patient treated with radiotherapy plus ipilimumab. This chain joins TRBV19 and TRBJ1-2; D remains ambiguous. The receptor comes from a human donor with non-small cell lung cancer who had a partial response to radiotherapy plus ipilimumab. Some clones in this sample may be carry-over from other donors' samples. The CDR3 DNA follows: TGTGCCAGTAGTATGGTCCGAACTCGGGCTAACTATGGCTACACCTTC. It yields the protein CASSMVRTRANYGYTF. The full variable domain, in which reference TRBV19 and TRBJ1-2 provide the parts outside the CDR3, is DGGITQSPKYLFRKEGQNVTLSCEQNLNHDAMYWYRQDPGQGLRLIYYSQIVNDFQKGDIAEGYSVSREKKESFPLTVTSAQKNPTAFYLCASSMVRTRANYGYTFGSGTRLTVV.